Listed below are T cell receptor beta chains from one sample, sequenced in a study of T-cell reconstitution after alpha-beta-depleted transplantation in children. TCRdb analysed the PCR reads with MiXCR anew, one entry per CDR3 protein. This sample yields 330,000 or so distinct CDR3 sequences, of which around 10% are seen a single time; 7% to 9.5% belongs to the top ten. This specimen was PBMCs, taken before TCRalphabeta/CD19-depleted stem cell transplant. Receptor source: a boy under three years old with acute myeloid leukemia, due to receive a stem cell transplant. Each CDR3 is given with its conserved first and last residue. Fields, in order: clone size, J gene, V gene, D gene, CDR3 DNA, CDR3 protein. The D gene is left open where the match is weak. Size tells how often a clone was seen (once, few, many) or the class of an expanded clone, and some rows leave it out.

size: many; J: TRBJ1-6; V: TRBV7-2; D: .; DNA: TGTGCCAGCAGCTCTGACCCCAATTTTACACCCCTCCACTTT; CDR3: CASSSDPNFTPLHF
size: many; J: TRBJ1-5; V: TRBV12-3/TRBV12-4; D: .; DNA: TGTGCCAGCAGTCCTACAGGAAGAAATCAGCCCCAGCATTTT; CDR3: CASSPTGRNQPQHF
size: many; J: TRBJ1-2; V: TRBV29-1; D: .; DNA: TGCAGCGTTGAAGAACAGGGAAAGGATGGCTACACCTTC; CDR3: CSVEEQGKDGYTF
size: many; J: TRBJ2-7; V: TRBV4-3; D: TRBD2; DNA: TGCGCCAGCAGCCAAGATTGGTTCGGACTAGCGGGCTCCTACGAGCAGTACTTC; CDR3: CASSQDWFGLAGSYEQYF
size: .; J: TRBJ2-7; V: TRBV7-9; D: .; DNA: TGTGCCAGCAGCTCCAGAGGGCCAGGCTACGAGCAGTACTTC; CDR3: CASSSRGPGYEQYF
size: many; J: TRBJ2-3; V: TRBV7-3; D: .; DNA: TGTGCCAGCAGCCACCAGATGAAAGATACGCAGTATTTT; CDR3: CASSHQMKDTQYF
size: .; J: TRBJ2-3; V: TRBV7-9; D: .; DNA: TGTGCCAGCAGCTTAGCGCGGCTCCTCACAGATACGCAGTATTTT; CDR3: CASSLARLLTDTQYF
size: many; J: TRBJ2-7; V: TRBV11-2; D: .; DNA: TGTGCCAGCAGCTTAGCTCGGGTAGCCGAGCAGTACTTC; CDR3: CASSLARVAEQYF
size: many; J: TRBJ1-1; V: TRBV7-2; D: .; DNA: TGTGCCAGCAGCTTCAGTGGGTTGATGAACACTGAAGCTTTCTTT; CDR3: CASSFSGLMNTEAFF
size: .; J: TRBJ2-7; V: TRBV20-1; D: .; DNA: TGCAGTGCTAGAACCCCGGACAGCTACGAGCAGTACTTC; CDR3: CSARTPDSYEQYF
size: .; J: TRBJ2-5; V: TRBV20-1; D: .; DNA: TGCAGTGCTAAAGCTTCCGGGACATTTAGGGGAGAGACCCAGTACTTC; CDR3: CSAKASGTFRGETQYF
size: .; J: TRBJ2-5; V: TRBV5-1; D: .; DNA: TGCGCCAGCAGCTCCCAGGGGCGAGGGCAAGAGACCCAGTACTTC; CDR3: CASSSQGRGQETQYF
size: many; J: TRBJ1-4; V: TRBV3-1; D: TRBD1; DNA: TGTGCCAGCAGCCGAGCAGAGGGGGCCCCTAATGAAAAACTGTTTTTT; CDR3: CASSRAEGAPNEKLFF
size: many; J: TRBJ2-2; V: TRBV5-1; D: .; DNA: TGCGCCAGCAGCTTGCCCTCGAACACCGGGGAGCTGTTTTTT; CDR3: CASSLPSNTGELFF
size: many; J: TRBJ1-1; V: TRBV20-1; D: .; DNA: TGCAGTGCTAGAGTTCCCGGACAGAACACTGAAGCTTTCTTT; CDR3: CSARVPGQNTEAFF
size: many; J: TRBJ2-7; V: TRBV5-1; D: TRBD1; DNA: TGCGCCAGCAGCCCAGGACAGGGAACCTCCTACGAGCAGTACTTC; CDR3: CASSPGQGTSYEQYF
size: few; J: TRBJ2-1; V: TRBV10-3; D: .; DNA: TGTGCCATCAGTCCTAGCGCGAGTGGAGGCAATGAGCAGTTCTTC; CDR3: CAISPSASGGNEQFF
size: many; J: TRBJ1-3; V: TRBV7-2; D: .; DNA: TGTGCCAGCAGCTTACACCGGACTTTCAACACCATATATTTT; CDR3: CASSLHRTFNTIYF
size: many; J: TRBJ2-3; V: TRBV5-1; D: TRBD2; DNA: TGCGCCAGCAGCTGGGGGATTAGCGGGGATACGCAGTATTTT; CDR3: CASSWGISGDTQYF
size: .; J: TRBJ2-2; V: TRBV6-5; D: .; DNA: TGTGCCAGCAGTTACGAGGGGCTAGGGTCCGGGGAGCTGTTTTTT; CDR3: CASSYEGLGSGELFF
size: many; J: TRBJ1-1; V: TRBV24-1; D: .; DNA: TGTGCCACCAGTGATTTACAAAACACTGAAGCTTTCTTT; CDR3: CATSDLQNTEAFF
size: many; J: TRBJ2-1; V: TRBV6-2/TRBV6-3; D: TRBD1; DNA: TGTGCCAGCAGCCCTGACAGGGGCGGTGAGCAGTTCTTC; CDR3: CASSPDRGGEQFF
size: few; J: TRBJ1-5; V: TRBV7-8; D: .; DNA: TGTGCCAGCAGCTTATTACCCCGGGTTGGTCAGCCCCAGCATTTT; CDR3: CASSLLPRVGQPQHF
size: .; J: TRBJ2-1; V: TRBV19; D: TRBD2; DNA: TGTGCCAGTAGTTCCATAGCGGGGGGGACCAATGAGCAGTTCTTC; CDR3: CASSSIAGGTNEQFF
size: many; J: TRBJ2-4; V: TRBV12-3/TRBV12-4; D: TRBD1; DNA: TGTGCCAGCAGTTTTTTGCAGGGGGACATTCAGTACTTC; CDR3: CASSFLQGDIQYF
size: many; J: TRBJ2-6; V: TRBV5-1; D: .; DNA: TGCGCCAGCAGCTTGCAAGAAAATTTGGCGGGTTCCTACTCTGGGGCCAACGTCCTGACTTTC; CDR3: CASSLQENLAGSYSGANVLTF
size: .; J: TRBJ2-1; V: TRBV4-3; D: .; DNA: TGCGCCACCAGCCTCAGGGGGGGCACCTACAATGAGCAGTTCTTC; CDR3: CATSLRGGTYNEQFF
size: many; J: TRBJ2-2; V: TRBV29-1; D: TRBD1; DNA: TGCAGCGTTGAAAGGCAGGGGGCGAACACCGGGGAGCTGTTTTTT; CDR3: CSVERQGANTGELFF
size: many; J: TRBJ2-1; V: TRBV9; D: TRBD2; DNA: TGTGCCAGCAGCGTAGCCCCCAGCGGGAGGGCAGGGGTCGATGAGCAGTTCTTC; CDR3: CASSVAPSGRAGVDEQFF